The clone carrying this T cell receptor (beta chain) was detected a few times. Antigen: not known. The data belong to a study of T cell clones after liver transplantation. Broader study findings: Small, mixed patient groups and varying post-transplant times limit these conclusions.

Data came from immunoSEQ multiplex PCR; TCRdb stores just in-frame clones and leaves some out. The table records 85,000 to 110,000 clones, about 86% of them present only once. Per germline, CDR1 LNHDA and CDR2 SQIVND (reference sequence). The CDR3 runs to 13 residues. V dropped 5 bases and J dropped 7; count of bases not matched to a gene: 8. The genes are TRBV19 and TRBJ2-7; 7 bases fit TRBD1. The sequencing here drew on CD4+ T cells from blood, taken about 50 months after liver transplant. The sequence came from a human patient who received a liver transplant. Some T cells may originate from the graft donor. The CDR3 here is CASSRIGGGEQYF. The DNA of the CDR3 is TGTGCCAGTAGTCGGATAGGGGGCGGGGAGCAGTACTTC.